The TCR beta chain under discussion was sequenced for a study of blood T cell repertoires in COVID-19. Participants spanned ages about 18 to 90 years and resided in 20 to 30 US areas. Participants' reported clinical history set cohort assignment. Donors of Cohort 3 who recovered were those that had two negative PCRs, clearance, or symptom resolution. As handled by the study authors: Estimated nucleated cell counts came from reference gene primer amplification. Produced via immunoSEQ multiplex PCR; TCRdb's table is partial and in-frame only. From that table come the V and J calls and clone size; the DNA was used to work out D and trimming. The data contain 250,000 to 300,000 clones, nearly 90% of them singletons. This CDR3 contains 11 residues. Germline assignment: CDR1 MNHEY and CDR2 SVGAGI. V was clipped by 9 bases and J by 8 bases, with 10 bases between them.

The material sequenced was PBMCs or T cells enriched from blood (not recorded which). The rearrangement uses TRBV6-5 and TRBJ2-2, with a possible D match to TRBD2 (5 bases). The sequence derives from a woman in her twenties or thirties who had recovered from COVID-19. CDR3: CASSSGGELFF. The CDR3 nucleotides are TGTGCCAGTTCCTCGGGAGGGGAGCTGTTTTTT.